Following are 10 T cell receptor beta chains from one sample sequenced in a study of T cell repertoires in cytomegalovirus infection. What these receptors recognize is not known. A single record per CDR3 protein comes from TCRdb applying MiXCR to the reads. The sample yields about 740,000 distinct CDR3 sequences, around 31% seen once. The source material was cultured PBMCs, sampled from culture after CMV antigen stimulation. The receptors shown here come from a human donor in good health (CMV status not recorded). Some clones in this sample may be carry-over from other donors' samples.

This clonotype was found many times. This chain's CDR3 is CASSFGLAGGEQFF. The CDR3 DNA reads TGTGCCAGCAGCTTTGGACTAGCGGGAGGGGAGCAGTTCTTC. V is TRBV7-9 and J is TRBJ2-1; 15 nucleotides align to TRBD2. This CDR3 has 14 residues. CDR1 and CDR2 (germline): SEHNR, FQNEAQ (reference sequence). V lost 3 bases and J lost 10; bases outside the gene matches: 1.

The J gene is TRBJ2-1, the V gene TRBV2; 10 nucleotides match TRBD1. The CDR3 spans 15 residues. Trimming at V came to 4 bases and at J to 3 bases, leaving 3 bases not matched to a gene. Germline assignment: CDR1 SNHLY and CDR2 FYNNEI. The CDR3 nucleotides are TGTGCCAGCAGTGCGACAGGGGGCGACTACAATGAGCAGTTCTTC. Translating it yields CASSATGGDYNEQFF. The full variable domain, completed using reference TRBV2 and TRBJ2-1, is EPEVTQTPSHQVTQMGQEVILRCVPISNHLYFYWYRQILGQKVEFLVSFYNNEISEKSEIFDDQFSVERPDGSNFTLKIRSTKLEDSAMYFCASSATGGDYNEQFFGPGTRLTVL.

V gene TRBV5-1 combines with J gene TRBJ1-4; 7 bases are shared with TRBD1. Losses at the gene ends were 4 bases for V and 7 bases for J; bases not matched to a gene: 10. Germline V gene data show CDR1 as SGHRS and CDR2 as YFSETQ. The CDR3 sequence is 15 residues long. Here the CDR3 reads CASSLGDSLIEKLFF. CDR3 DNA sequence: TGCGCCAGCAGCCTGGGGGACAGCCTAATTGAAAAACTGTTTTTT.

This clonotype showed up many times. The CDR3 coding sequence is TGTGCCAGCAGTTCGACAGGGAATGTCCGCAATCAGCCCCAGCATTTT. This gives the protein CASSSTGNVRNQPQHF. The V call is TRBV7-2, the J call TRBJ1-5; 7 nucleotides align to TRBD1. CDR3 length: 16 amino acids. The trim removed 6 bases at V and 2 bases at J, leaving 10 bases unmatched. The germline gives CDR1 SGHTA, CDR2 FQGNSA.

This chain connects TRBV12-3 or TRBV12-4 to TRBJ1-3; D not resolved. CDR3 length equals 15 residues. Trimming took off 7 bases at V and 0 bases at J, with 13 bases between the two ends. CDR3 sequence: CASTSPGFSGNTIYF. Written as DNA, the CDR3 is TGTGCCAGCACTTCCCCCGGATTCTCTGGAAACACCATATATTTT.

The V gene is TRBV29-1, the J gene TRBJ2-1, with 12 nucleotides matching TRBD1. The germline V gene encodes CDR1 SQVTM and CDR2 ANQGSEA. The CDR3 runs to 13 residues. Germline trimming cut 7 bases from V and 9 bases from J; bases unmatched to any gene: 7. The CDR3 loop is CSGGTGGAGEQFF. CDR3 nucleotides: TGCAGCGGCGGGACAGGGGGCGCGGGTGAGCAGTTCTTC.

This clonotype was seen a few times. The J gene is TRBJ1-1, the V gene TRBV19, with D possibly being TRBD1 (5 bases). Per the germline V gene, CDR1 is LNHDA and CDR2 is SQIVND (reference sequence). Trimming left V 10 bases short and J 4 bases short, with 10 bases between. CDR3 size: 11 residues. CDR3 loop: CATRQGTEAFF. The CDR3 DNA is TGTGCCACCCGTCAGGGCACTGAAGCTTTCTTT.

This clonotype was seen at least ten times. This chain links TRBV7-2 with TRBJ2-7, with 9 nucleotides matching TRBD1. The germline gives CDR1 SGHTA, CDR2 FQGNSA. Losses at the gene ends were 1 base for V and 2 bases for J; bases not matched to a gene: 3. This CDR3 has 15 residues. Here the CDR3 DNA reads TGTGCCAGCAGCTTAGGACAGGGGGGGGCCTACGAGCAGTACTTC. Encoded protein: CASSLGQGGAYEQYF.

This clonotype was seen at least ten times. The chain employs TRBV7-2 and TRBJ1-1; D unclear. Germline CDR1 is SGHTA and CDR2 is FQGNSA. V gave up 0 bases and J gave up 3 bases, with 8 bases separating them. CDR3 length: 14 residues. CDR3 coding DNA: TGTGCCAGCAGCTTAGCTGCAGACTACACTGAAGCTTTCTTT. Translating gives CASSLAADYTEAFF.

As for this clonotype: Its ends do not fully match the called genes, so a read error is possible. The chain combines TRBV6-1 with TRBJ2-1; tentatively, D is TRBD2 (6 bases). The CDR3 extends over 14 amino acids. Germline V gives CDR1 MNHNS, CDR2 SASEGT. CDR3 coding DNA: TGTGCCAGCCGTGACCGGCGGGAATACAATGAGCAGTTCTTC. Its protein product is CASRDRREYNEQFF.